The T cell receptor beta chain described here comes from a study of blood T cells in healthy people across ages. Whole-study results and caveats: It was found that TCR beta diversity correlated strongly with the percentage of naive T cells.

The study drew donors from healthy Caucasian individuals in Russia aged 6 to 90. Whenever a sample was processed, at least 6 million PBMCs were isolated. About this clonotype: The antigen is unknown.

Alongside a J-beta primer mix, a sample-barcoded 5' primer served in a second PCR lasting about 7 to 12 cycles. TCRdb reanalysed the 5' RACE reads using MiXCR and keeps one entry per CDR3 protein. Of hundreds of thousands of distinct CDR3 sequences in the sample, roughly 25% were seen once. The CDR3 contains 16 residues. The germline gives CDR1 LGHDT, CDR2 YNNKEL (reference sequence). J lost 8 bases, V lost 1 base, and 10 bases had no gene match. The same sample was also studied in work on T cells of mothers and their children.

The receptor was derived from a boy between 10 and 17 years old in good health. The rearrangement joins TRBV3-1 to TRBJ2-1, with 8 nucleotides matching TRBD2. Sequenced: blood. CDR3 loop: CASSQVSGTLQDEQFF. The CDR3 nucleotides are TGTGCCAGCAGCCAAGTTAGCGGGACTCTACAAGATGAGCAGTTCTTC.